Below, 9 T cell receptor beta chains from the same sample are listed, as sequenced in a study of CXCR3-negative and CXCR3-positive naive CD8 T cells. UMI-tagged TRB cDNA libraries were built via 5' RACE. TCRdb reanalyzed the 5' RACE reads and collapses them to one entry per CDR3 protein, without DNA. Its table records about 130,000 distinct CDR3 sequences. Material: naive CXCR3- CD8+ T cells from blood. Subset: CD45RO-CCR7+CD27+CD95- naive CD8+ T cells lacking CXCR3 (TNR3-). The receptor set was obtained from a human donor in good health. Some clones in this sample may be carry-over from other donors' samples.

V usage is TRBV5-1 and J usage is TRBJ2-1; absent DNA, TCRdb's TRBD1 call cannot be checked. The germline V gene encodes CDR1 SGHRS and CDR2 YFSETQ. This CDR3 contains 15 residues. The CDR3 is CASSTNPGPYNEQFF.

Here the CDR3 reads CASSPWAGVETQYF. The chain combines TRBV6-6 with TRBJ2-5; the D call of TRBD2 rests on TCRdb alone, since no DNA is present to check it. CDR3 length equals 14 residues. Germline V gene data show CDR1 as MNHNY and CDR2 as SVGAGI (reference sequence).

The V call is TRBV4-1, the J call TRBJ1-2. CDR1 and CDR2 from the germline V gene are MGHRA and YSYEKL. The CDR3 totals 15 residues. This chain's CDR3 is CASSQDGKLNYGYTF.

CDR3 amino acids: CASSLTAYEQYF. The V call is TRBV5-1, the J call TRBJ2-7. The CDR3 sequence is 12 residues long. CDR1 and CDR2 from the germline V gene are SGHRS and YFSETQ.

The chain carries TRBV16 and TRBJ2-7; TCRdb's D call of TRBD1 is untestable without DNA. The CDR3 runs to 16 residues. Germline lookup yields CDR1 KGHSY and CDR2 FQNENV. CDR3 amino acids: CASSQSLGAGGYEQYF.

The chain combines TRBV29-1 with TRBJ2-7. The germline CDR1 and CDR2 sequences are SQVTM and ANQGSEA. CDR3 length equals 13 residues. CDR3 loop: CSVEDGEDYEQYF.

The chain combines TRBV7-9 with TRBJ2-7; the TRBD2 assignment by TCRdb is unverifiable without DNA. The CDR3 length is 14 residues. Per the germline V gene, CDR1 is SEHNR and CDR2 is FQNEAQ (reference sequence). The CDR3 spells CATSESGLTYEQYF. The full variable domain, with the rest looked up from reference TRBV7-9 and TRBJ2-7, is DTGVSQNPRHKITKRGQNVTFRCDPISEHNRLYWYRQTLGQGPEFLTYFQNEAQLEKSRLLSDRFSAERPKGSFSTLEIQRTEQGDSAMYLCATSESGLTYEQYFGPGTRLTVT.

The chain has TRBV9 and TRBJ2-7; TCRdb's assignment of TRBD2 cannot be checked, as there is no DNA. The CDR3 is 14 amino acids. Germline CDR1 reads SGDLS; CDR2 reads YYNGEE. The CDR3 protein is CASSVGEGPDEQYF.

The rearrangement uses TRBV20-1 and TRBJ2-5; TCRdb's D gene call, TRBD1, goes unchecked for lack of DNA. From germline, CDR1 is DFQATT and CDR2 SNEGSKA (reference sequence). There are 13 residues in the CDR3. CDR3 region: CSARGRGLETQYF.